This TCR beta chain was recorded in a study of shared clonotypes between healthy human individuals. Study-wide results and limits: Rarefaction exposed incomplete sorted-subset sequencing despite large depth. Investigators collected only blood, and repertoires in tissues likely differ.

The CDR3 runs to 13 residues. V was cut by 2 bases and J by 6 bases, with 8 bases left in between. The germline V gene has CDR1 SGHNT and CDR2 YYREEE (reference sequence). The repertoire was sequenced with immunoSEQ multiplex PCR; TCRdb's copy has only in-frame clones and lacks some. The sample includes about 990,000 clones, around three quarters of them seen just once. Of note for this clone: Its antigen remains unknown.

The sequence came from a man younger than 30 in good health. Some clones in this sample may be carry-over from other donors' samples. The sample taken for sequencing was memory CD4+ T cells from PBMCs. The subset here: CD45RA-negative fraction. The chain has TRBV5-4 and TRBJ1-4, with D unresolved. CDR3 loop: CASSFGQDEKLFF. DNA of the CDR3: TGTGCCAGCAGCTTCGGGCAAGATGAAAAACTGTTTTTT.